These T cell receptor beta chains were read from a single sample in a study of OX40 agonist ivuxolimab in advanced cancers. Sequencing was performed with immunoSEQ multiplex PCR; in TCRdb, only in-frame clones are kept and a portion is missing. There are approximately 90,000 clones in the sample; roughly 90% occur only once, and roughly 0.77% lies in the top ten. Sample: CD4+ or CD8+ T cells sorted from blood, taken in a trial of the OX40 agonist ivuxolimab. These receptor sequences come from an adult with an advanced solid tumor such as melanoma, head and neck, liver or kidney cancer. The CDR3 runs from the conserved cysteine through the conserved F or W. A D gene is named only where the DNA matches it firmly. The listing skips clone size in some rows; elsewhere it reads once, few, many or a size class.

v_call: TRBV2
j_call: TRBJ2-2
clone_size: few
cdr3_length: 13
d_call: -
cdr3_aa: CASNYIITGELFF
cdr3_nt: TGTGCCAGCAATTATATCATCACCGGGGAGCTGTTTTTT

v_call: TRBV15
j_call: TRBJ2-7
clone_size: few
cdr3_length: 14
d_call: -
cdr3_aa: CATSSHLMSYEQYF
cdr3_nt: TGTGCCACCAGCAGCCACTTAATGTCCTACGAGCAGTACTTC

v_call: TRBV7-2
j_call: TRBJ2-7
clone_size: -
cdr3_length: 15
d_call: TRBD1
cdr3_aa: CASSPPPGQADEQYF
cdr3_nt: TGTGCCAGCAGCCCGCCCCCCGGACAGGCCGACGAGCAGTACTTC

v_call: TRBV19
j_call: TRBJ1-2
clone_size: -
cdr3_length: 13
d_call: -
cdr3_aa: CASKKGQWFGYTF
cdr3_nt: TGTGCCAGTAAAAAGGGGCAATGGTTTGGCTACACCTTC

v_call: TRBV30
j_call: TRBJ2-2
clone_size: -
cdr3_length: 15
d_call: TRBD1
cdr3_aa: CAWRSGQGFTGELFF
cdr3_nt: TGTGCCTGGAGATCGGGACAGGGATTCACCGGGGAGCTGTTTTTT

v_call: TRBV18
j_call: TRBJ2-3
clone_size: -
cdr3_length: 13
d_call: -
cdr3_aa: CASSPRRQDTQYF
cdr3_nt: TGTGCCAGCTCACCCCGTCGTCAAGATACGCAGTATTTT

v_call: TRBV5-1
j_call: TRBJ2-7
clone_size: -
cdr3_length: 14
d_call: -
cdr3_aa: CASSLGSGQGEQYF
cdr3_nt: TGCGCCAGCAGCTTGGGCTCGGGGCAAGGGGAGCAGTACTTC

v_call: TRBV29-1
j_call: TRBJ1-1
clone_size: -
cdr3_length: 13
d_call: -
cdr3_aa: CSVDGLLNTEAFF
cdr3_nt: TGCAGCGTTGACGGACTCCTGAACACTGAAGCTTTCTTT

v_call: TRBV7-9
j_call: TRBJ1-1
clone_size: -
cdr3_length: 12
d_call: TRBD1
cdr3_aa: CASSFSQGEAFF
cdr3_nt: TGTGCCAGCAGCTTCTCTCAGGGGGAGGCTTTCTTT

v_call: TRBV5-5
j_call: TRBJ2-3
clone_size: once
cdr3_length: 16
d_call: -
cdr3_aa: CASSLTWTGSTDTQYF
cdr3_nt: TGTGCCAGCAGCTTGACATGGACGGGGAGCACAGATACGCAGTATTTT

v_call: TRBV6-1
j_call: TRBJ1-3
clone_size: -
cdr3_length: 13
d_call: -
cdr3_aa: CASSLGDGNTIYF
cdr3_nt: TGTGCCAGCAGTCTTGGCGACGGAAACACCATATATTTT